A selection of T cell receptor beta chains follows, all from one sample in a study of blood T cell repertoires in COVID-19. TCRdb's table, derived via immunoSEQ multiplex PCR, lists solely in-frame clones and lacks some. The sample holds roughly 310,000 clones, under 95% seen once. The sample consisted of PBMCs or T cells enriched from blood (not recorded which). These receptor sequences come from a man in his sixties who had recovered from COVID-19. The conserved cysteine and the conserved F or W are not part of the CDR3 here. The order of the fields is V gene, D gene, CDR3 protein. A D gene is named only where the DNA matches it firmly.

V gene: TRBV28
D gene: NA
CDR3 protein: ASTPYNSGANVLT

V gene: TRBV7-9
D gene: NA
CDR3 protein: ASSLDPVNNSPLH

V gene: TRBV18
D gene: NA
CDR3 protein: ASSRGSTLYEQY

V gene: TRBV7-6
D gene: NA
CDR3 protein: ASSKQGSYEQY

V gene: TRBV2
D gene: TRBD1
CDR3 protein: ASSSGTVSYEQY

V gene: TRBV5-4
D gene: NA
CDR3 protein: ASSLDLVFDTGIENTEAF

V gene: TRBV3-1/TRBV3-2
D gene: NA
CDR3 protein: ASSPYNSPLH

V gene: TRBV4-2
D gene: NA
CDR3 protein: ASSPDTGRESYGYT

V gene: TRBV29-1
D gene: NA
CDR3 protein: SAGQTNTEAF

V gene: TRBV6-5
D gene: NA
CDR3 protein: ASSAGPTGELF

V gene: TRBV4-2
D gene: TRBD2
CDR3 protein: ASSQEGGSGGYEQY

V gene: TRBV5-1
D gene: TRBD1
CDR3 protein: ASSLSYSGTAVNYGYT

V gene: TRBV9
D gene: TRBD2
CDR3 protein: ASSSGRAGTETQY

V gene: TRBV6-5
D gene: TRBD1
CDR3 protein: ASSYDRGNTEAF

V gene: TRBV19
D gene: TRBD1
CDR3 protein: ATLLPGQGLLFSYEQY

V gene: TRBV10-3
D gene: NA
CDR3 protein: AISVKNTEAF

V gene: TRBV28
D gene: TRBD1
CDR3 protein: ASVAWQGDSPLH

V gene: TRBV18
D gene: TRBD1
CDR3 protein: ASSRGQGFGGYT

V gene: TRBV19
D gene: NA
CDR3 protein: ASKAVEVNNQPQH

V gene: TRBV3-1/TRBV3-2
D gene: TRBD1
CDR3 protein: ASSPRQGAGEKLF